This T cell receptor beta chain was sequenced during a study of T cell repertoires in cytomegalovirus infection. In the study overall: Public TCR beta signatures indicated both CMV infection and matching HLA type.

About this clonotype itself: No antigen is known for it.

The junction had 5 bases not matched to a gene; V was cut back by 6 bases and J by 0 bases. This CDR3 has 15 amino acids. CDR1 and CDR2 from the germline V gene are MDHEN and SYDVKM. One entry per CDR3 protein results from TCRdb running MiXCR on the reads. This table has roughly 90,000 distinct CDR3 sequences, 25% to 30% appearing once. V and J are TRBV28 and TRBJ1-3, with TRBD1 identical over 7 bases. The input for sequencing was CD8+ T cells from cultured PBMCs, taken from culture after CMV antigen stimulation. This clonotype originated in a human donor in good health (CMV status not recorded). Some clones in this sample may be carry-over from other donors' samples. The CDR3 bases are TGTGCCAGCAGCCTTGGGACAGCCTCTGGAAACACCATATATTTT. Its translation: CASSLGTASGNTIYF.